A selection of T cell receptor beta chains follows, all from one sample in a study of T cell responses to AZD1222 COVID-19 vaccine. Profiling relied on immunoSEQ multiplex PCR, and the TCRdb table lists in-frame clones only, not all of them. The table lists 100,000 to 150,000 clones, over 75% of them singletons. This material consisted of peripheral blood, taken on day 0 of AZD1222 vaccination. The receptors here all came from an adult in good health. Each CDR3 is given with its conserved first and last residue. A D gene is named only where the DNA matches it firmly. Some rows mark clone size as missing; the rest say once, few, many or name a class of expanded clone.

clone_size j_call d_call v_call cdr3_aa cdr3_nt
NA TRBJ1-6 NA TRBV7-8 CASRAQDLYNSPLHF TGTGCCAGCCGCGCCCAGGACCTCTATAATTCACCCCTCCACTTT
few TRBJ1-6 NA TRBV5-1 CASSLGQLNSPLHF TGCGCCAGCAGCTTGGGACAGCTAAATTCACCCCTCCACTTT
NA TRBJ2-2 TRBD2 TRBV10-1 CASSRTSLNTGELFF TGCGCCAGCAGCAGGACTAGCCTAAACACCGGGGAGCTGTTTTTT
once TRBJ2-5 TRBD1 TRBV9 CASSRSGQGARKTQYF TGTGCCAGCAGCAGATCGGGACAGGGGGCGCGAAAGACCCAGTACTTC
NA TRBJ2-7 NA TRBV7-9 CASGKGTQNIEQYF TGTGCCAGCGGGAAAGGGACACAGAATATAGAGCAGTACTTC
NA TRBJ2-3 NA TRBV5-6 CASSVATVADTQYF TGTGCCAGCAGCGTGGCTACAGTTGCAGATACGCAGTATTTT
NA TRBJ2-7 TRBD1 TRBV12-3/TRBV12-4 CASSLGQGQYF TGTGCCAGCAGCCTAGGACAGGGGCAGTACTTC
NA TRBJ2-7 NA TRBV30 CAGSEGGYEQYF TGTGCCGGGTCTGAGGGGGGTTACGAGCAGTACTTC
NA TRBJ1-1 NA TRBV19 CASSIPGRGTEAFF TGTGCCAGTAGTATACCCGGCAGAGGCACTGAAGCTTTCTTT
few TRBJ2-2 NA TRBV11-3 CASSLGGAGELFF TGTGCCAGCAGCTTAGGAGGGGCCGGGGAGCTGTTTTTT
NA TRBJ2-3 NA TRBV5-6 CASSLVLGGTDTQYF TGTGCCAGCAGCTTGGTACTGGGGGGCACAGATACGCAGTATTTT
NA TRBJ1-5 NA TRBV30 CAWSVDTRGAQHF TGTGCCTGGAGTGTGGACACCCGAGGGGCCCAGCATTTT
NA TRBJ2-3 NA TRBV10-2 CASSPERITDTQYF TGCGCCAGCAGTCCTGAGCGGATCACAGATACGCAGTATTTT
NA TRBJ2-2 TRBD1 TRBV7-3 CASSSDRGRRELFF TGTGCCAGCAGCTCCGACAGGGGACGTCGGGAGCTGTTTTTT
few TRBJ2-7 NA TRBV2 CASSELMGRYEQYF TGTGCCAGCAGTGAATTGATGGGGCGCTACGAGCAGTACTTC
NA TRBJ1-2 NA TRBV9 CASSVETGPGNGYTF TGTGCCAGCAGCGTAGAAACAGGCCCAGGGAATGGCTACACCTTC
NA TRBJ1-2 NA TRBV6-6 CASSIMGGGYTF TGTGCCAGCAGCATAATGGGAGGTGGCTACACCTTC
NA TRBJ1-2 NA TRBV28 CASSLVRWVGYTF TGTGCCAGCAGTCTTGTGAGGTGGGTTGGCTACACCTTC
NA TRBJ2-7 NA TRBV7-6 CASSLGRVGEQYF TGTGCCAGCAGCTTAGGGAGGGTCGGCGAGCAGTACTTC
NA TRBJ2-5 TRBD2 TRBV7-8 CASSFNGGGLGETQYF TGTGCCAGCAGCTTTAACGGGGGTGGACTAGGCGAGACCCAGTACTTC
NA TRBJ2-4 NA TRBV6-5 CASSLMGGDIQYF TGTGCCAGCAGTTTAATGGGCGGGGACATTCAGTACTTC
NA TRBJ1-1 NA TRBV20-1 CSASLSSNTEAFF TGCAGTGCTAGTCTCAGCTCGAACACTGAAGCTTTCTTT
NA TRBJ2-3 NA TRBV7-2 CASSLKTGFTDTQYF TGTGCCAGCAGCTTAAAAACAGGGTTCACAGATACGCAGTATTTT
NA TRBJ2-5 TRBD2 TRBV7-2 CASSLIAGVQETQYF TGTGCCAGCAGCTTAATAGCGGGCGTCCAAGAGACCCAGTACTTC
NA TRBJ2-3 NA TRBV5-6 CASRLATDTQYF TGTGCCAGCAGACTAGCTACAGATACGCAGTATTTT
NA TRBJ2-1 TRBD2 TRBV28 CASNAGGYNEQFF TGTGCCAGCAACGCGGGGGGGTACAATGAGCAGTTCTTC
NA TRBJ1-5 TRBD1 TRBV7-8 CASSLTRQGPLDF TGTGCCAGCAGCCTTACTAGACAGGGGCCCCTCGATTTT
NA TRBJ2-5 NA TRBV3-1/TRBV3-2 CASSLMTRGEIKETQYF TGTGCCAGCAGCCTAATGACCCGAGGGGAAATTAAGGAGACCCAGTACTTC
NA TRBJ1-2 NA TRBV20-1 CSASKAPEDYGYTF TGCAGTGCTAGTAAGGCTCCGGAGGACTATGGCTACACCTTC
NA TRBJ2-6 NA TRBV10-2 CASSEPQGANVLTF TGCGCCAGCAGTGAGCCTCAGGGGGCCAACGTCCTGACTTTC
NA TRBJ1-1 NA TRBV6-5 CASSYSGGLVNTEAFF TGTGCCAGCAGTTACTCGGGGGGATTGGTGAACACTGAAGCTTTCTTT